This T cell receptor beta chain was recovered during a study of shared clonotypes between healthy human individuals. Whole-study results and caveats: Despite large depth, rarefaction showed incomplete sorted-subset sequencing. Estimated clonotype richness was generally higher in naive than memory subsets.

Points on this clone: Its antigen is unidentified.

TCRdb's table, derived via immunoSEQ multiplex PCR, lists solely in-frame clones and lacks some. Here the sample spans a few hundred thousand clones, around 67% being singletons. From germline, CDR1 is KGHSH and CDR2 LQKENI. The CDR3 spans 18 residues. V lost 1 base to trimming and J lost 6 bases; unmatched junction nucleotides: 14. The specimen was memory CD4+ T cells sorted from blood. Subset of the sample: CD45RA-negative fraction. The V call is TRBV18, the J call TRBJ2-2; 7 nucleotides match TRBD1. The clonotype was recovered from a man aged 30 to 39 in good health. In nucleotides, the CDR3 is TGTGCCAGCTCACCACTCTCTCCGGGGCGAGGGGGCGCCGGGGAGCTGTTTTTT. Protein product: CASSPLSPGRGGAGELFF.